A selection of T cell receptor beta chains follows, all from one sample in a study of shared clonotypes between healthy human individuals. TCRdb's table, derived via immunoSEQ multiplex PCR, lists solely in-frame clones and lacks some. The table shows roughly 1 million clones, with about 74% occurring only once. The sample comprised memory CD4+ T cells sorted from blood. These receptors came from a man aged 18 to 29 in good health. Each CDR3 is given with its conserved first and last residue. The order of the fields is V gene, J gene, clone size, D gene, CDR3 DNA, CDR3 protein. The D gene is left open where the match is weak. Clone size appears in some rows only: once, few, many, or a class for an expanded clone.

v_gene: TRBV13
j_gene: TRBJ1-1
abundance: -
d_gene: TRBD1
CDR3nt: TGTGCCAGCAGCCTCGGACAGGGGGGAAAAGCTTTCTTT
CDR3aa: CASSLGQGGKAFF

v_gene: TRBV14
j_gene: TRBJ1-1
abundance: -
d_gene: -
CDR3nt: TGTGCCAGCAGCCCTCTCGACGGCAAAATGAACACTGAAGCTTTCTTT
CDR3aa: CASSPLDGKMNTEAFF

v_gene: TRBV7-2
j_gene: TRBJ2-7
abundance: -
d_gene: -
CDR3nt: TGTGCCAGCAGCGAATACCTTGACAAGCAGTACTTC
CDR3aa: CASSEYLDKQYF

v_gene: TRBV4-3
j_gene: TRBJ2-3
abundance: -
d_gene: TRBD2
CDR3nt: TGCGCCAGCAGCCAAGATTCTACGGGACTAGCGGGTGATACGCAGTATTTT
CDR3aa: CASSQDSTGLAGDTQYF

v_gene: TRBV20-1
j_gene: TRBJ2-3
abundance: few
d_gene: TRBD2
CDR3nt: TGCAGTGCAAAAACTAGCGGGGGGCAGTATTTT
CDR3aa: CSAKTSGGQYF

v_gene: TRBV19
j_gene: TRBJ1-1
abundance: -
d_gene: TRBD1
CDR3nt: TGTGCCGCCATAGGGGGCTTTGGGGGGCGGCGGACTGAAGCTTTCTTT
CDR3aa: CAAIGGFGGRRTEAFF

v_gene: TRBV7-9
j_gene: TRBJ2-3
abundance: -
d_gene: TRBD1
CDR3nt: TGTGCCAGCAGCTACGACAGGGGGGAGACAGATACGCAGTATTTT
CDR3aa: CASSYDRGETDTQYF

v_gene: TRBV6-5
j_gene: TRBJ2-7
abundance: -
d_gene: TRBD2
CDR3nt: TGTGCCAGCATCCGTAGCGGGGGGGCGGGAGAGCAGTACTTC
CDR3aa: CASIRSGGAGEQYF

v_gene: TRBV7-9
j_gene: TRBJ2-7
abundance: few
d_gene: -
CDR3nt: TGTGCCAGCAGCGGCAAGGGGGGGAACTCCTACGAGCAGTACTTC
CDR3aa: CASSGKGGNSYEQYF

v_gene: TRBV27
j_gene: TRBJ1-6
abundance: -
d_gene: -
CDR3nt: TGTGCCAGCAGTTTATCTGGACAGACATTATCACCCCTCCACTTT
CDR3aa: CASSLSGQTLSPLHF

v_gene: TRBV19
j_gene: TRBJ2-3
abundance: -
d_gene: TRBD1
CDR3nt: TGTGCCAGTAGTGACAGGGGAATTACGCAGTATTTT
CDR3aa: CASSDRGITQYF

v_gene: TRBV9
j_gene: TRBJ1-1
abundance: few
d_gene: -
CDR3nt: TGTGCCAGCAGCTTCTTGGGGGAGAACACTGAAGCTTTCTTT
CDR3aa: CASSFLGENTEAFF

v_gene: TRBV19
j_gene: TRBJ1-6
abundance: -
d_gene: -
CDR3nt: TGTGCCAGTAGTATCCGGCCCCTTACAGGGTATGGCTCCTATAATTCACCCCTCCACTTT
CDR3aa: CASSIRPLTGYGSYNSPLHF

v_gene: TRBV28
j_gene: TRBJ1-2
abundance: -
d_gene: -
CDR3nt: TGTGCCAGCAGTCTCCACGGTGGAGATGGCTACACCTTC
CDR3aa: CASSLHGGDGYTF

v_gene: TRBV19
j_gene: TRBJ1-5
abundance: -
d_gene: TRBD1
CDR3nt: TGTGCCAGTAGTCCCCGGACAGGGAGCGGCAATCAGCCCCAGCATTTT
CDR3aa: CASSPRTGSGNQPQHF

v_gene: TRBV5-1
j_gene: TRBJ1-4
abundance: -
d_gene: -
CDR3nt: TGCGCCAGCAGCCCCCGGACAGCAACTAATGAAAAACTGTTTTTT
CDR3aa: CASSPRTATNEKLFF

v_gene: TRBV30
j_gene: TRBJ2-7
abundance: -
d_gene: -
CDR3nt: TGTGCCTGGAGTTCGGGACCCCTCTACGAGCAGTACTTC
CDR3aa: CAWSSGPLYEQYF

v_gene: TRBV29-1
j_gene: TRBJ2-3
abundance: once
d_gene: TRBD2
CDR3nt: TGCAGCGTTGAGGCGGGAGGCGATACGCAGTATTTT
CDR3aa: CSVEAGGDTQYF

v_gene: TRBV7-2
j_gene: TRBJ1-2
abundance: -
d_gene: TRBD1
CDR3nt: TGTGCCAGCAGCTTACGACAGGGGTATGGCTACACCTTC
CDR3aa: CASSLRQGYGYTF

v_gene: TRBV5-3
j_gene: TRBJ1-1
abundance: -
d_gene: -
CDR3nt: TGTGCCAGAAGCCCGGGCCAGAGGACTGAAGCTTTCTTT
CDR3aa: CARSPGQRTEAFF

v_gene: TRBV6-6
j_gene: TRBJ1-1
abundance: -
d_gene: -
CDR3nt: TGTGCCAGCAGGCTAACCCCGGGTCTTCAGAACACTGAAGCTTTCTTT
CDR3aa: CASRLTPGLQNTEAFF

v_gene: TRBV30
j_gene: TRBJ2-3
abundance: -
d_gene: -
CDR3nt: TGTGCCTGGAGTGCCGGGGCAGATACGCAGTATTTT
CDR3aa: CAWSAGADTQYF

v_gene: TRBV5-1
j_gene: TRBJ1-2
abundance: once
d_gene: -
CDR3nt: TGCGCCAGCAGCTTGGACCCGACATTAGGCTACACCTTC
CDR3aa: CASSLDPTLGYTF

v_gene: TRBV18
j_gene: TRBJ2-4
abundance: many
d_gene: TRBD2
CDR3nt: TGTGCCAGCTCACCACCGATCAGCGGGGGGGCCAGAGCCAAAAACATTCAGTACTTC
CDR3aa: CASSPPISGGARAKNIQYF

v_gene: TRBV10-1
j_gene: TRBJ2-3
abundance: -
d_gene: TRBD1
CDR3nt: TGCGCCAGCAGTGTGGACAGGGGAGTCGCAGATACGCAGTATTTT
CDR3aa: CASSVDRGVADTQYF

v_gene: TRBV5-1
j_gene: TRBJ2-5
abundance: -
d_gene: -
CDR3nt: TGCGCCAGCAGCTTTGAAGGAGAGACCCAGTACTTC
CDR3aa: CASSFEGETQYF

v_gene: TRBV21-1
j_gene: TRBJ1-2
abundance: -
d_gene: -
CDR3nt: TGTGCCAGCAGCAAAGGAGAGGGATGCTACACCTTC
CDR3aa: CASSKGEGCYTF

v_gene: TRBV16
j_gene: TRBJ2-7
abundance: -
d_gene: -
CDR3nt: TGTGCCAGCAGCCAATCCGTGGGATCCTCCTACGAGCAGTACTTC
CDR3aa: CASSQSVGSSYEQYF

v_gene: TRBV7-9
j_gene: TRBJ1-2
abundance: -
d_gene: TRBD1
CDR3nt: TGTGCCAGCAGCTTAGTCCCGGACAGGGGCTACACCTTC
CDR3aa: CASSLVPDRGYTF

v_gene: TRBV6-4
j_gene: TRBJ2-1
abundance: -
d_gene: -
CDR3nt: TGTGCCAGCAGTGCGGAATCGCGGAGCAATGAGCAGTTCTTC
CDR3aa: CASSAESRSNEQFF

v_gene: TRBV19
j_gene: TRBJ1-1
abundance: few
d_gene: -
CDR3nt: TGTGCCAGTAGTAATGACCGAGGAGCAACTGAAGCTTTCTTT
CDR3aa: CASSNDRGATEAFF

v_gene: TRBV10-1
j_gene: TRBJ2-3
abundance: -
d_gene: TRBD2
CDR3nt: TGCGCCAGCAGTGAGAGCGGGGGTTCGGATACGCAGTATTTT
CDR3aa: CASSESGGSDTQYF

v_gene: TRBV7-8
j_gene: TRBJ2-2
abundance: few
d_gene: -
CDR3nt: TGTGCCAGCAGCTTAGCGCACACCGGGGAGCTGTTTTTT
CDR3aa: CASSLAHTGELFF

v_gene: TRBV27
j_gene: TRBJ1-2
abundance: -
d_gene: -
CDR3nt: TGTGCCAGCAGTTTGCAGGGAGGGAACTATGGCTACACCTTC
CDR3aa: CASSLQGGNYGYTF

v_gene: TRBV7-7
j_gene: TRBJ2-5
abundance: -
d_gene: -
CDR3nt: TGTGCTAGCAGCTTAGCCGGGAGTAGCGAAGAGACCCAGTACTTC
CDR3aa: CASSLAGSSEETQYF

v_gene: TRBV4-3
j_gene: TRBJ2-7
abundance: -
d_gene: TRBD2
CDR3nt: TGCGCCAGCGGTGGGCGGGAGCCTTCCTACGAGCAGTACTTC
CDR3aa: CASGGREPSYEQYF

v_gene: TRBV5-6
j_gene: TRBJ2-2
abundance: few
d_gene: -
CDR3nt: TGTGCCAGCACTCTAAACACCGGGGAGCTGTTTTTT
CDR3aa: CASTLNTGELFF

v_gene: TRBV30
j_gene: TRBJ2-7
abundance: -
d_gene: TRBD2
CDR3nt: TGTGCCTGGAGTGTGGGACTAGCGGGAGTATACGAGCAGTACTTC
CDR3aa: CAWSVGLAGVYEQYF

v_gene: TRBV30
j_gene: TRBJ2-5
abundance: -
d_gene: TRBD2
CDR3nt: TGTGCCTGGAGTCTACCGACTAGCGGGAATAGTGAGACCCAGTACTTC
CDR3aa: CAWSLPTSGNSETQYF

v_gene: TRBV10-3
j_gene: TRBJ2-5
abundance: -
d_gene: -
CDR3nt: TGTGCCATCAGTGAGTTTGAGACCCAGTACTTC
CDR3aa: CAISEFETQYF

v_gene: TRBV7-3
j_gene: TRBJ1-1
abundance: -
d_gene: -
CDR3nt: TGTGCCAGCAGCTTAAGTCAGGGTGGCACTGAAGCTTTCTTT
CDR3aa: CASSLSQGGTEAFF

v_gene: TRBV5-1
j_gene: TRBJ2-6
abundance: many
d_gene: -
CDR3nt: TGCGCCAGCAGCTTGCGAAGGGGTAATAGCTCTGGGGCCAACGTCCTGACTTTC
CDR3aa: CASSLRRGNSSGANVLTF

v_gene: TRBV2
j_gene: TRBJ2-3
abundance: -
d_gene: TRBD2
CDR3nt: TGTGCCAGCAGCGCTCTTACTAGCGACGGCACAGATACGCAGTATTTT
CDR3aa: CASSALTSDGTDTQYF

v_gene: TRBV7-6
j_gene: TRBJ2-5
abundance: -
d_gene: TRBD1
CDR3nt: TGTGCCAGCAGCATCGGGACAGGGACCCAGTACTTC
CDR3aa: CASSIGTGTQYF

v_gene: TRBV20-1
j_gene: TRBJ2-7
abundance: few
d_gene: -
CDR3nt: TGCAGTGCTCGACACGGCGCCGAGCAGTACTTC
CDR3aa: CSARHGAEQYF

v_gene: TRBV5-4
j_gene: TRBJ2-3
abundance: -
d_gene: TRBD2
CDR3nt: TGTGCCAGCAGCTTGGAAGGCGGGGGGGCTGGAGATACGCAGTATTTT
CDR3aa: CASSLEGGGAGDTQYF

v_gene: TRBV5-1
j_gene: TRBJ1-2
abundance: -
d_gene: -
CDR3nt: TGCGCCAGCAGCTTAGGGCCAGGGTATTCGTATGGCTACACCTTC
CDR3aa: CASSLGPGYSYGYTF

v_gene: TRBV30
j_gene: TRBJ1-3
abundance: -
d_gene: -
CDR3nt: TGTGCCTGGAGCATCGCGGGACACCGCTCTTCGGGAAACACCATATATTTT
CDR3aa: CAWSIAGHRSSGNTIYF

v_gene: TRBV7-2
j_gene: TRBJ2-6
abundance: -
d_gene: -
CDR3nt: TGTGCCAGCAGGCAAACGGGTAGCGTCCCCCCTGGGGCCAACGTCCTGACTTTC
CDR3aa: CASRQTGSVPPGANVLTF

v_gene: TRBV11-2
j_gene: TRBJ1-1
abundance: -
d_gene: -
CDR3nt: TGTGCCAGCAGCTCTAATTTGCGGGGGGGAACTGAAGCTTTCTTT
CDR3aa: CASSSNLRGGTEAFF

v_gene: TRBV29-1
j_gene: TRBJ2-7
abundance: -
d_gene: -
CDR3nt: TGCAGCGTCAAACTCGGGGCGTCTGGGGAGCAGTACTTC
CDR3aa: CSVKLGASGEQYF

v_gene: TRBV5-1
j_gene: TRBJ2-3
abundance: -
d_gene: -
CDR3nt: TGCGCCAGCAGCTTAGAGGCGGCGGCAGATACGCAGTATTTT
CDR3aa: CASSLEAAADTQYF

v_gene: TRBV29-1
j_gene: TRBJ2-3
abundance: -
d_gene: TRBD1
CDR3nt: TGCAGCGTCGTCCGGGACAGGGACACAGATACGCAGTATTTT
CDR3aa: CSVVRDRDTDTQYF

v_gene: TRBV9
j_gene: TRBJ1-4
abundance: -
d_gene: -
CDR3nt: TGTGCCAGCAGCGTGACAGACACTAATGAAAAACTGTTTTTT
CDR3aa: CASSVTDTNEKLFF

v_gene: TRBV30
j_gene: TRBJ1-1
abundance: -
d_gene: -
CDR3nt: TGTGCCTGGAGTACCCTCTCTAGTGGGGCTTTCTTT
CDR3aa: CAWSTLSSGAFF

v_gene: TRBV19
j_gene: TRBJ2-1
abundance: -
d_gene: -
CDR3nt: TGTGCCAGTAGTATCGGGACGGCGGCCCACTACAATGAGCAGTTCTTC
CDR3aa: CASSIGTAAHYNEQFF